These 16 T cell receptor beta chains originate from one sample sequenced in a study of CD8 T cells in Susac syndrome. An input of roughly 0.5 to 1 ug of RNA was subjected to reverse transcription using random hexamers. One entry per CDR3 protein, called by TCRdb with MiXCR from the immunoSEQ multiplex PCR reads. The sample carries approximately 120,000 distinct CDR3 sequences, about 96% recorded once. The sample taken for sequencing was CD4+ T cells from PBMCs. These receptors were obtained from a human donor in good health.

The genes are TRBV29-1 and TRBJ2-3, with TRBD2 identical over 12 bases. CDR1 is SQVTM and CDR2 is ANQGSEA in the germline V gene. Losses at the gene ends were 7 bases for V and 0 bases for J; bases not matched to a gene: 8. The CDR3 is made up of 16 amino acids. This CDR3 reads CSAKPGLAGSTDTQYF. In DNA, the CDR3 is TGCAGCGCTAAGCCGGGACTAGCGGGTAGCACAGATACGCAGTATTTT.

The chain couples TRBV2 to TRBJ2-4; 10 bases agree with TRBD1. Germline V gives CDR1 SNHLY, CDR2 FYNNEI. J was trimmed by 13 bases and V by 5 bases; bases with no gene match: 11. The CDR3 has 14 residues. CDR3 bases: TGTGCCAGCAGTACCGGGACAGGGGAAAGAATCCAGTACTTC. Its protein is CASSTGTGERIQYF.

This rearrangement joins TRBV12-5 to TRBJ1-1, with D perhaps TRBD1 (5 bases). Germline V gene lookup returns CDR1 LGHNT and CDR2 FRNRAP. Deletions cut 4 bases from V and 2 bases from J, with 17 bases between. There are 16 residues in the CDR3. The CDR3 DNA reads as TGTGCTAGTGGTTCGGTCGCGGGACGTCGAAACACTGAAGCTTTCTTT. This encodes CASGSVAGRRNTEAFF.

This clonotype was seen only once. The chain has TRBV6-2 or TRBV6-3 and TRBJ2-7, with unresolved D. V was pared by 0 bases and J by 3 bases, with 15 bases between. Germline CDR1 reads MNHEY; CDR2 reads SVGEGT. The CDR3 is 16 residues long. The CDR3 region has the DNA TGTGCCAGCAGTTACTCGAAGGGCAGATCAAACTACGAGCAGTACTTC. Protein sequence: CASSYSKGRSNYEQYF.

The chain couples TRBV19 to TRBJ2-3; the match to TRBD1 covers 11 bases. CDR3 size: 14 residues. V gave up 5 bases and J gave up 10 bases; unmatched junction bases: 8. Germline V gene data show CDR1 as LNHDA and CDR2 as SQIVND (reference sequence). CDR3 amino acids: CASSPRTGGMAQYF. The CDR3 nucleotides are TGTGCCAGTAGTCCCCGGACAGGGGGCATGGCGCAGTATTTT.

The CDR3 DNA follows: TGCGCCAGCAGCTTGGAGGGGAGGACTGGTGGCTACACCTTC. It encodes CASSLEGRTGGYTF. The chain employs TRBV5-1 and TRBJ1-2; D perhaps matches TRBD1 (5 bases). Germline assignment: CDR1 SGHRS and CDR2 YFSETQ. The ends were cut back, 0 bases at V and 7 bases at J, with 13 bases in the middle. The CDR3 runs to 14 residues.

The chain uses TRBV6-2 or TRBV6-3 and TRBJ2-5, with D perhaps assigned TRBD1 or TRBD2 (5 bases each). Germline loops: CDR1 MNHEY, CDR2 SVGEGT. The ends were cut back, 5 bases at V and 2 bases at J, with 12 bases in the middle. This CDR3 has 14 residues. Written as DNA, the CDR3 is TGTGCCAGCAGTCCACGGGACGGACAAGAGACCCAGTACTTC. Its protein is CASSPRDGQETQYF.

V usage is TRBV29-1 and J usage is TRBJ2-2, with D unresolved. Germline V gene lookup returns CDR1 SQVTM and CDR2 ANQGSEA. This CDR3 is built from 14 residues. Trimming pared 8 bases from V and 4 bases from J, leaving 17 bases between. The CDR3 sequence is CSSVYPGCTGELFF. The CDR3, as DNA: TGCAGCTCCGTATATCCGGGTTGCACCGGGGAGCTGTTTTTT.

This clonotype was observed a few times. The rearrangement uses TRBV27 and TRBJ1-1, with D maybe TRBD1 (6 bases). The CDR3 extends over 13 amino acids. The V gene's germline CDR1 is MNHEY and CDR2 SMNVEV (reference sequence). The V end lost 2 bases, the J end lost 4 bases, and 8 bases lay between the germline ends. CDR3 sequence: CASSLRGGTEAFF. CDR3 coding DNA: TGTGCCAGCAGTTTAAGGGGGGGCACTGAAGCTTTCTTT.

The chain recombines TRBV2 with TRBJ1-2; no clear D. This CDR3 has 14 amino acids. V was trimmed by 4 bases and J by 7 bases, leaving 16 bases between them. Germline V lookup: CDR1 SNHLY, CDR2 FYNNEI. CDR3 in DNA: TGTGCCAGCAGTGTCGAGAGGACGGACGCTGGCTACACCTTC. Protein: CASSVERTDAGYTF. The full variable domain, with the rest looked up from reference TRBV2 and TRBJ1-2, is EPEVTQTPSHQVTQMGQEVILRCVPISNHLYFYWYRQILGQKVEFLVSFYNNEISEKSEIFDDQFSVERPDGSNFTLKIRSTKLEDSAMYFCASSVERTDAGYTFGSGTRLTVV.

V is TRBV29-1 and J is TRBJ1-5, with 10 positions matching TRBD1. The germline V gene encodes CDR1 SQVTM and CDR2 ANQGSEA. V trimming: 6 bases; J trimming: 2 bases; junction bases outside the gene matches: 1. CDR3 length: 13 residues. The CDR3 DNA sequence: TGCAGCGTGGGGACAGGGGGCAATCAGCCCCAGCATTTT. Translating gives CSVGTGGNQPQHF. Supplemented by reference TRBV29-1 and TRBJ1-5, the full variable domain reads SAVISQKPSRDICQRGTSLTIQCQVDSQVTMMFWYRQQPGQSLTLIATANQGSEATYESGFVIDKFPISRPNLTFSTLTVSNMSPEDSSIYLCSVGTGGNQPQHFGDGTRLSIL.

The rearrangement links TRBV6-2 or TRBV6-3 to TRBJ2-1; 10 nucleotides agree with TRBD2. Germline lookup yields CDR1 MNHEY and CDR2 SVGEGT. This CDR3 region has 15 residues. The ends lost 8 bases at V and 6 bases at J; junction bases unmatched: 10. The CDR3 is CASCPAGGGPNEQFF. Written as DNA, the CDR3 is TGTGCCAGCTGCCCAGCGGGAGGGGGGCCCAATGAGCAGTTCTTC.

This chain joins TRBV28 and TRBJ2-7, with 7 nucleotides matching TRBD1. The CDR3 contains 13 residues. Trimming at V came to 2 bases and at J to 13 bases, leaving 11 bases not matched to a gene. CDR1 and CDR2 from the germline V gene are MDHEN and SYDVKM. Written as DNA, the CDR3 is TGTGCCAGCAGTTTAAACAGGGGCTACGAGCGTTACTTC. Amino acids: CASSLNRGYERYF.

In DNA, the CDR3 is TGCGCCAGCAGCCTCGGACTAGGACCCAATGAGCAGTTCTTC. Translation gives CASSLGLGPNEQFF. The chain combines TRBV5-1 with TRBJ2-1, with 7 bases lining up with TRBD2. This CDR3 has 14 amino acids. V shed 4 bases, J shed 6 bases, and the junction held 7 bases outside the gene matches. CDR1 and CDR2 (germline): SGHRS, YFSETQ.

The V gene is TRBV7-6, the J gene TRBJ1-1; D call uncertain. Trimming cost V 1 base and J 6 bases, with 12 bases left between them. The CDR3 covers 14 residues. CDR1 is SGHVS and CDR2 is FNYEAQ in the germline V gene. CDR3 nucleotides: TGTGCCAGCAGCTTAGGTGCCGGGAGAGCTGAAGCTTTCTTT. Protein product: CASSLGAGRAEAFF.

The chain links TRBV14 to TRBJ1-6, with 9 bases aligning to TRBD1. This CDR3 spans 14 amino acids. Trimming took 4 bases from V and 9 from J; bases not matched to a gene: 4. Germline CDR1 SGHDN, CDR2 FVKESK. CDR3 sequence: CASSRDRETSPLHF. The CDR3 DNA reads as TGTGCCAGCAGCCGGGACAGGGAAACTTCACCCCTCCACTTT.